The rows below give T cell receptor beta chains drawn from one sample of a study of T-cell memory formation after mild COVID-19. MiXCR was run by TCRdb on the 5' RACE reads, yielding one entry per CDR3 protein. The sample yields tens of thousands of distinct CDR3 sequences, 15% to 20% seen once. The source material was PBMCs or a T cell subset sorted from them (not recorded which). These receptors came from an adult who had mild COVID-19 (a few samples of this study predate the infection). Cell type and time point are not known. Both conserved end residues are trimmed from each CDR3.

TRBJ2-5,TRBV5-1,ASSLADSYQETQY
TRBJ2-7,TRBV3-1,ASSQDLASGNSQY
TRBJ1-2,TRBV5-4,ASSLQQRGAGYGYT
TRBJ1-1,TRBV4-1,ASSQGGTGEAF
TRBJ2-2,TRBV14,ASSPVSLLAGGPTAGELF
TRBJ2-7,TRBV20-1,SARETSGGNEQY
TRBJ2-2,TRBV29-1,SVKRESMGELF
TRBJ2-1,TRBV3-1,ASSQDGGLPRGNEQF
TRBJ1-2,TRBV4-3,ASSQDIQGAVYGYT
TRBJ2-7,TRBV27,ASSSIDSPRYEQY
TRBJ2-1,TRBV3-1,ASSQVGRGSNEQF
TRBJ1-1,TRBV5-1,ASKEVNTEAF
TRBJ1-1,TRBV12-3/TRBV12-4,ASGPGTANTEAF
TRBJ2-1,TRBV30,AWMSAGDEQF
TRBJ1-1,TRBV7-9,ASSLVEGRTEAF
TRBJ2-1,TRBV30,AWTRLPSYNEQF
TRBJ1-5,TRBV5-1,ASSPGVNNQPQH
TRBJ2-1,TRBV11-1,ASSSAGPQF
TRBJ2-5,TRBV4-1,ASSQTTASEEETQY
TRBJ2-3,TRBV7-2,ASSLNGGFSWGTDTQY
TRBJ1-3,TRBV6-1,ASSVGTSGNTIY
TRBJ2-2,TRBV7-6,ASSPGTGELF
TRBJ2-3,TRBV7-2,ASSPQRAEGGTQY
TRBJ2-1,TRBV7-2,ASSLRTVNEQF
TRBJ2-1,TRBV12-3/TRBV12-4,ASTYTFGGSYNEQF
TRBJ2-7,TRBV27,ASSLSVPAFYEQY
TRBJ1-4,TRBV6-5,ASGDRTAIYEKLF
TRBJ2-1,TRBV2,ASREARPAYNEQF
TRBJ2-5,TRBV18,ASSPRTEETQY
TRBJ2-7,TRBV12-3/TRBV12-4,ASSLMGGYEQY
TRBJ2-1,TRBV20-1,SARGLAGGSSSYNEQF
TRBJ2-3,TRBV5-1,ASSLAGRNTDTQY